The entry below describes one T cell receptor beta chain. The sample's treatment: preoperative locoregional IRX-2 cytokine immunotherapy. TCRdb's copy holds only in-frame clones and misses some; the assay was immunoSEQ multiplex PCR. This table has about 42,000 clones, roughly 80% appearing once. The sample is drawn from a study of preoperative IRX-2 immunotherapy in early breast cancer. This CDR3 region has 16 residues. Germline values: CDR1 LNHDA, CDR2 SQIVND (reference sequence). V lost 4 bases to trimming and J lost 6 bases; unmatched junction nucleotides: 11. The starting material was tumor tissue, obtained after IRX-2 immunotherapy. This chain links TRBV19 with TRBJ2-7, with TRBD2 matching 11 bases. The receptor was isolated from a human donor with breast cancer. The CDR3 spells CASSTTSGTVKFEQYF. CDR3 coding DNA: TGTGCCAGTAGTACGACTAGCGGGACTGTCAAATTCGAGCAGTACTTC.